The 21 T cell receptor beta chains reported below all come from one sample, sequenced in a study of T-cell reconstitution after alpha-beta-depleted transplantation in children. Preparation of the TCRbeta library involved a method that used unique molecular identifiers. Each CDR3 protein gets one entry after TCRdb re-called the PCR reads with MiXCR. The sample lists about 540,000 distinct CDR3 sequences, about a sixth occurring once. The source was PBMCs from the stem cell graft donor, collected from the stem cell graft. Receptors originate from a human donor who donated a stem cell graft to a child with acute lymphoblastic leukemia.

This clonotype has more than one count but fewer than ten. The chain uses TRBV12-3 or TRBV12-4 and TRBJ2-1; 9 bases line up with TRBD2. V dropped 7 bases and J dropped 8; count of bases not matched to a gene: 12. The CDR3 loop spans 15 amino acids. CDR3 sequence (DNA): TGTGCCAGCAATCAGGCGGGAGGGCCGATGGATGAGCAGTTCTTC. Translating gives CASNQAGGPMDEQFF.

This chain links TRBV3-1 with TRBJ1-2; TRBD1 matches at 9 bases. Germline-derived CDR1 and CDR2 are LGHDT and YNNKEL (reference sequence). This CDR3 is built from 14 residues. J was trimmed by 7 bases and V by 4 bases; bases with no gene match: 7. As DNA, the CDR3 is TGTGCCAGCAGCCTGGGACAGGGAGGAGGTGGCTACACCTTC. It is translated as CASSLGQGGGGYTF.

This clonotype was detected many times. CDR3 sequence (DNA): TGTGCCAGCTCACAAGTCGGGACAGGGGTCTCTCGGAGCACAGATACGCAGTATTTT. Translating it yields CASSQVGTGVSRSTDTQYF. The V and J genes are TRBV18 and TRBJ2-3; 10 bases agree with TRBD1. In germline, CDR1 is KGHSH, CDR2 LQKENI. CDR3 length: 19 residues. Losses at the gene ends were 4 bases for V and 0 bases for J; bases not matched to a gene: 13. The full variable domain, completed using reference TRBV18 and TRBJ2-3, is NAGVMQNPRHLVRRRGQEARLRCSPMKGHSHVYWYRQLPEEGLKFMVYLQKENIIDESGMPKERFSAEFPKEGPSILRIQQVVRGDSAAYFCASSQVGTGVSRSTDTQYFGPGTRLTVL.

This chain links TRBV5-5 with TRBJ2-2; 12 bases are a match to TRBD1. V gave up 3 bases and J gave up 4 bases; unmatched junction bases: 10. Germline V lookup: CDR1 SGHKS, CDR2 YYEKEE (reference sequence). The CDR3 runs 18 residues. CDR3 protein: CASSSFSGTGGGTGELFF. CDR3 nucleotide sequence: TGTGCCAGCAGCTCTTTTTCGGGGACAGGGGGCGGCACCGGGGAGCTGTTTTTT. Based on the CDR3 plus reference TRBV5-5 and TRBJ2-2, the full variable domain is DAGVTQSPTHLIKTRGQQVTLRCSPISGHKSVSWYQQVLGQGPQFIFQYYEKEERGRGNFPDRFSARQFPNYSSELNVNALLLGDSALYLCASSSFSGTGGGTGELFFGEGSRLTVL.

The rearrangement links TRBV24-1 to TRBJ2-5; the D gene is possibly TRBD1 (6 bases). Germline loops: CDR1 KGHDR, CDR2 SFDVKD. This CDR3 comprises 15 residues. V was pared by 3 bases and J by 5 bases, with 15 bases between. The DNA for the CDR3 is TGTGCCACCAGTGATCGGTCAGGGGTGATGGAGACCCAGTACTTC. It specifies CATSDRSGVMETQYF.

The chain employs TRBV9 and TRBJ2-1; 9 nucleotides align to TRBD2. The germline V gene has CDR1 SGDLS and CDR2 YYNGEE. The CDR3 runs 15 residues. J gave up 4 bases and V 0 bases, and 2 bases lay outside the gene matches. The CDR3 DNA sequence: TGTGCCAGCAGCGTAGCTAGCGGGGTATACAATGAGCAGTTCTTC. Its protein is CASSVASGVYNEQFF.

The chain carries TRBV5-1 and TRBJ2-7; D possibly uses TRBD1 or TRBD2 (5 bases each). The CDR3 is 13 residues long. Per germline, CDR1 SGHRS and CDR2 YFSETQ. Between the trimmed V and J ends, which lost 4 bases and 6 bases, there was a span of 14 bases. CDR3 coding DNA: TGCGCCAGCAGCCCGCCGGGGCAGACCGAGCAGTACTTC. Translation: CASSPPGQTEQYF.

The chain couples TRBV10-3 to TRBJ1-2; 7 bases match TRBD1. Germline CDR1 reads ENHRY; CDR2 reads SYGVKD. The CDR3 runs 17 residues. J gave up 2 bases and V 3 bases, and 12 bases lay outside the gene matches. In nucleotides, the CDR3 is TGTGCCATCAGTGAAAACCGCCACAGGGGCGAGAACTATGGCTACACCTTC. Translated: CAISENRHRGENYGYTF.

The chain employs TRBV5-1 and TRBJ2-5; 10 nucleotides match TRBD1. Germline values: CDR1 SGHRS, CDR2 YFSETQ. There are 16 residues in the CDR3. The ends lost 4 bases at V and 2 bases at J; junction bases unmatched: 8. CDR3: CASSHDGTGAQETQYF. CDR3 in DNA: TGCGCCAGCAGCCACGACGGGACAGGGGCACAAGAGACCCAGTACTTC. Full variable domain (rest looked up from reference TRBV5-1 and TRBJ2-5): KAGVTQTPRYLIKTRGQQVTLSCSPISGHRSVSWYQQTPGQGLQFLFEYFSETQRNKGNFPGRFSGRQFSNSRSEMNVSTLELGDSALYLCASSHDGTGAQETQYFGPGTRLLVL.

The V gene is TRBV5-1, the J gene TRBJ2-7, with 11 bases that match TRBD2. Germline loops: CDR1 SGHRS, CDR2 YFSETQ. The CDR3 runs 18 residues. V lost 4 bases to trimming and J lost 1 base; unmatched junction nucleotides: 13. The CDR3 loop reads CASSGYGTSGSPSYEQYF. In nucleotides, the CDR3 is TGCGCCAGCAGCGGTTATGGGACTAGCGGATCTCCATCCTACGAGCAGTACTTC.

The chain carries TRBV20-1 and TRBJ2-1; 8 bases are a match to TRBD2. Germline V gives CDR1 DFQATT, CDR2 SNEGSKA (reference sequence). V dropped 5 bases and J dropped 3; count of bases not matched to a gene: 9. The CDR3 runs 15 residues. The CDR3 loop reads CSAVTLSGGYNEQFF. CDR3 sequence (DNA): TGCAGTGCTGTGACCTTGAGCGGGGGCTACAATGAGCAGTTCTTC.

This sequence joins TRBV7-2 and TRBJ2-7, with a possible D match to TRBD2 (6 bases). The V end lost 6 bases, the J end lost 1 base, and 13 bases lay between the germline ends. The CDR3 runs to 14 residues. Germline CDR1 is SGHTA and CDR2 is FQGNSA. In nucleotides, the CDR3 is TGTGCCAGCAGTATGGGAGGCTTTTCCTACGAGCAGTACTTC. Amino acid sequence: CASSMGGFSYEQYF.

This clonotype has more than one count but fewer than ten. The CDR3 DNA reads as TGCGCCAGCAGCTTGGCCGCCGGGGAAAGGTATTTT. This sequence encodes CASSLAAGERYF. This chain uses TRBV5-1 with TRBJ2-3; D is possibly TRBD2 (5 bases). This CDR3 is built from 12 residues. V was cut by 0 bases and J by 14 bases, with 13 bases left in between. Per germline, CDR1 SGHRS and CDR2 YFSETQ. Looking up the rest from reference TRBV5-1 and TRBJ2-3 gives the full variable domain: KAGVTQTPRYLIKTRGQQVTLSCSPISGHRSVSWYQQTPGQGLQFLFEYFSETQRNKGNFPGRFSGRQFSNSRSEMNVSTLELGDSALYLCASSLAAGERYFGPGTRLTVL.

Only a few counts were recorded for this clonotype. The CDR3 DNA reads as TGCAGTGCGGCTGAAGGGACTCTTAGGGTAGATACGCAGTATTTT. Protein sequence: CSAAEGTLRVDTQYF. The V call is TRBV20-1, the J call TRBJ2-3; a weak D match, TRBD2 (6 bases). Trimming cost V 6 bases and J 5 bases, with 21 bases left between them. CDR3 size: 15 residues. Germline CDR1 and CDR2: DFQATT and SNEGSKA (reference sequence).

The chain recombines TRBV24-1 with TRBJ2-1; D possibly uses TRBD1 or TRBD2 (6 bases each). Trimming removed 12 bases at V and 5 bases at J, with 28 bases between. This CDR3 is 17 amino acids long. Germline V CDR1 and CDR2: KGHDR, SFDVKD. The CDR3 DNA is TGTGCCTTCCACGGGAGTTACAGGGTCGCGGTGGACAATGAGCAGTTCTTC. This translates into CAFHGSYRVAVDNEQFF.

The V and J genes are TRBV7-3 and TRBJ2-3; D unclear. The CDR3 extends over 15 amino acids. V was trimmed by 5 bases and J by 2 bases, leaving 14 bases between them. Germline assignment: CDR1 SGHTA and CDR2 FQGTGA. CDR3 amino acids: CASSDWARLTDTQYF. In DNA form, the CDR3 reads TGTGCCAGCAGCGACTGGGCGCGACTCACAGATACGCAGTATTTT. Full variable domain (missing parts from reference TRBV7-3 and TRBJ2-3): GAGVSQTPSNKVTEKGKYVELRCDPISGHTALYWYRQSLGQGPEFLIYFQGTGAADDSGLPNDRFFAVRPEGSVSTLKIQRTERGDSAVYLCASSDWARLTDTQYFGPGTRLTVL.

The V gene is TRBV9, the J gene TRBJ2-1, with D uncertain. The CDR3 consists of 15 residues. V was cut by 0 bases and J by 2 bases, with 9 bases left in between. The germline CDR1 and CDR2 sequences are SGDLS and YYNGEE. For the CDR3, the DNA is TGTGCCAGCAGCGTAGGGCCGACCCCCTACAATGAGCAGTTCTTC. Amino acid sequence: CASSVGPTPYNEQFF.

This clonotype showed up just a few times. The rearrangement uses TRBV5-1 and TRBJ2-1; 11 bases map to TRBD2. Germline CDR1 is SGHRS and CDR2 is YFSETQ. V shed 5 bases, J shed 3 bases, and the junction held 7 bases outside the gene matches. The CDR3 runs to 16 residues. The chain's CDR3 is CASSTTSGISYNEQFF. The DNA for the CDR3 is TGCGCCAGCAGTACGACTAGCGGGATTAGCTACAATGAGCAGTTCTTC.

This clonotype has more than one count but fewer than ten. This rearrangement joins TRBV7-2 to TRBJ2-3; D perhaps matches TRBD1 (5 bases). V lost 5 bases, J lost 2 bases, and 17 bases lay in between. Germline lookup yields CDR1 SGHTA and CDR2 FQGNSA. The CDR3 spans 16 residues. In DNA form, the CDR3 reads TGTGCCAGCAGCCTGGTAAAGGGGTCAAACACAGATACGCAGTATTTT. Translated: CASSLVKGSNTDTQYF.

This clonotype was recorded a few times. The chain employs TRBV5-1 and TRBJ2-1; 9 nucleotides agree with TRBD2. This CDR3 has 15 residues. Germline V gene lookup returns CDR1 SGHRS and CDR2 YFSETQ. V lost 0 bases and J lost 9; bases outside the gene matches: 7. The CDR3 sequence: CASSLDGGRAGEQFF. The DNA of the CDR3 is TGCGCCAGCAGCTTGGACGGCGGGAGGGCCGGTGAGCAGTTCTTC.

This clonotype was observed a few times. V and J are TRBV4-1 and TRBJ1-2; 8 bases line up with TRBD1. V lost 1 base and J lost 4; bases outside the gene matches: 14. The CDR3 is made up of 18 amino acids. Germline CDR1 and CDR2: MGHRA and YSYEKL. CDR3 in DNA: TGCGCCAGCAGCCAAGTGCTACGGACAGGGAAGGGTGGCTATGGCTACACCTTC. Its protein product is CASSQVLRTGKGGYGYTF.